This T cell receptor beta chain is from a study of CD8 T cells in Susac syndrome. Healthy donors matched for age and sex were used as controls. Bulk CD8+ and CD4+ cells came from magnetic negative isolation; CD8+ TEMRA by FACS. Note on this clonotype: The antigen remains unidentified.

Reverse transcription used about 0.45 to 1 ug RNA and random hexamers. By means of immunoSEQ multiplex PCR, TCR beta CDR3 spanning 54 Vbeta and 13 Jbeta underwent amplification. TCRdb fed the immunoSEQ multiplex PCR reads into MiXCR, producing one record per CDR3 protein. This table has 150,000 or so distinct CDR3 sequences, around 96% appearing once. General study points: The authors acknowledged that their TCR sequencing and HLA analysis involved a relatively small number of individuals.

The CDR3 has 15 amino acids. V lost 1 base, J lost 7 bases, and 14 bases lay in between. Germline CDR1 LGHDT, CDR2 YNNKEL (reference sequence). The material sequenced was CD4+ T cells from PBMCs. The rearrangement links TRBV3-1 to TRBJ2-1; tentatively, D is TRBD1 or TRBD2 (6 bases each). This clonotype was obtained from a human donor in good health. The CDR3 protein is CASSQVAGGLNEQFF. CDR3 DNA sequence: TGTGCCAGCAGCCAAGTCGCTGGGGGGCTTAATGAGCAGTTCTTC.